The entry below describes one T cell receptor (beta chain). The antigen is undetermined. Researchers ran the PCR with 60 Vbeta and 13 Jbeta primers. This table comes from immunoSEQ multiplex PCR, and its TCRdb copy is limited to in-frame clones, with some not included. The sample lists 95,000 to 110,000 clones, more than 75% seen once, with 10% in the top ten. The source of the sample is a study of cytomegalovirus exposure and HLA in healthy donors. From germline, CDR1 is MNHEY and CDR2 SMNVEV (reference sequence). This CDR3 contains 20 residues. Trimming cost V 3 bases and J 7 bases; bases outside gene matches: 21. The study, taken as a whole, reports: TRBV6-2, TRBV6-3 and some other V segments were unresolvable in 87-base-pair reads. Per published accounts, TCR beta sequences correctly predicted the HLA-A and HLA-B alleles of most subjects. Analysis performed later found 16,000 or so TCR beta sequences associated with HLA alleles at 0.05 false discovery rate.

The chain employs TRBV27 and TRBJ1-4, with TRBD1 matching 9 bases. The TCR was taken from a woman younger than 30 in good health and CMV-seropositive. The sample comprised PBMCs. CDR3 nucleotides: TGTGCCAGCAGTTTCACTAACCATGGACAGGGGACGGGGAGGAGTGAAAAACTGTTTTTT. It encodes CASSFTNHGQGTGRSEKLFF.